This TCR beta chain was identified during a study of control samples from healthy donors and cancer patients. Profiling relied on immunoSEQ multiplex PCR, and the TCRdb table lists in-frame clones only, not all of them. The sample records just under 150,000 clones, 75% to 95% being singletons. The CDR3 consists of 18 residues. V lost 4 bases to trimming and J lost 2 bases; unmatched junction nucleotides: 13. CDR1 is SGHAT, CDR2 FQNNGV, per germline. The receptor's source is a man under 40 in good health. The rearrangement links TRBV11-2 to TRBJ1-2, with 10 bases lining up with TRBD1. Sample: blood. The CDR3 is CASSWRPGQGFTNYGYTF. The CDR3 DNA follows: TGTGCCAGCAGCTGGAGACCGGGACAGGGGTTTACGAACTATGGCTACACCTTC.